This TCR beta chain was recovered during a study of CD8 T cells in Susac syndrome. Random hexamers were used to reverse transcribe an amount of roughly 0.45 to 1 ug RNA. TCRdb re-called the immunoSEQ multiplex PCR reads through MiXCR, storing one row per CDR3 protein. The profile shows roughly 250,000 distinct CDR3 sequences, 90% to 96% of them singletons. Germline V gene lookup returns CDR1 SGHRS and CDR2 YFSETQ. V was cut by 6 bases and J by 5 bases, with 11 bases left in between. The CDR3 spans 12 residues. CD8+ and CD4+ T cells were negatively isolated; TEMRA cells were FACS-enriched. Worth noting for this clonotype: Its specificity is not known.

General observations from the study: Regarding the TCR sequencing and HLA analysis, the study admitted that a relatively small number of individuals were involved.

This receptor was obtained from a human donor with Susac syndrome. This chain connects TRBV5-1 to TRBJ2-5; D is unresolved. Sequenced: CD4+ T cells from PBMCs. CDR3 nucleotides: TGCGCCAGCAAGGTAGTCGAGGAGACCCAGTACTTC. Amino acid sequence: CASKVVEETQYF.